This T cell receptor beta chain was profiled in a study of blood T cell repertoires in COVID-19. Study background: The United States, Italy and Spain were the sources of the acute and convalescent COVID-19 samples. PBMCs, B-cell-depleted T cells, or T cells were the source of the cDNA or gDNA that made up the material.

CDR3 length: 14 amino acids. Per germline, CDR1 SGHRS and CDR2 YFSETQ. The ends were cut back, 3 bases at V and 2 bases at J, with 11 bases in the middle. In the source study's methods: Cell counts per sample came from amplifying reference gene primers. Profiled with immunoSEQ multiplex PCR; TCRdb holds only in-frame clones, not every one. From that table come the V and J calls and clone size; the DNA was used to work out D and trimming. The sample includes tens of thousands of clones, 65% to 85% of them seen just once. The specimen was peripheral blood. This TCR came from a human donor in a cohort sampled during active COVID-19. The chain employs TRBV5-1 and TRBJ2-5; a possible D gene is TRBD2 (6 bases). The CDR3 sequence: CASSWGDGQETQYF. CDR3 sequence (DNA): TGCGCCAGCAGCTGGGGGGACGGACAAGAGACCCAGTACTTC.